This T cell receptor beta chain was captured in a study of blood T cell repertoires in COVID-19. Turning to the study itself: Nucleic acid was either cDNA or gDNA, and it came from T cells, B-cell-depleted T cells, or PBMCs.

Trimming cost V 6 bases and J 5 bases; bases outside gene matches: 7. The CDR3 runs 15 residues. CDR1 and CDR2 (germline): MNHEY, SVGAGI. How the authors handled the data: Nucleated cell counts were estimated from reference gene primer amplification. Only in-frame clones appear in the TCRdb table, and some are missing; sequencing was by immunoSEQ multiplex PCR. The V and J calls and clone size come from that table; D and trimming were worked out from the DNA. The sample consists of almost 95,000 clones, about 80% of them appearing once. The clonotype comes from a man aged 55 to 69 with acute or convalescent COVID-19. The rearrangement joins TRBV6-5 to TRBJ2-5; 12 bases map to TRBD1. The sample taken for sequencing was peripheral blood. For the CDR3, the DNA is TGTGCCAGCAGCCCCGGGACAGGGGGCCGGGAGACCCAGTACTTC. It yields the protein CASSPGTGGRETQYF.